A selection of T cell receptor beta chains follows, all from one sample in a study of CD4 and CD8 cells across lung adenocarcinoma regions. TCRdb reprocessed the PCR reads via MiXCR and lists one record per CDR3 protein. The repertoire has 15,000 to 20,000 distinct CDR3 sequences, 50% of them found once; the top ten carry 34%. The sequenced material came from CD8+ T cells from the margin of a lung tumor. These receptors came from a male donor with lung adenocarcinoma. The CD4 and CD8 labels of this study may be unreliable. Each CDR3 is given with its conserved first and last residue. D genes are given only for firm matches. The size entry is marked missing in some rows and otherwise reads once, few, many or a size class.

clone size,V gene,J gene,D gene,CDR3 protein,CDR3 DNA
.,TRBV6-5,TRBJ2-4,TRBD2,CASSFMGGGAKNTQYF,TGTGCCAGCAGTTTCATGGGGGGGGGAGCCAAAAACACGCAGTACTTC
.,TRBV27,TRBJ2-5,.,CASGAGIGGRGPDTQYF,TGTGCCAGCGGGGCGGGGATCGGGGGCCGGGGCCCAGATACCCAGTACTTC
few,TRBV6-1,TRBJ2-1,.,CASVGPGFEQFF,TGTGCCAGCGTGGGACCAGGGTTTGAGCAGTTCTTC
medium-sized,TRBV6-1,TRBJ2-1,.,CASSLRGDPDRNEQFF,TGTGCCAGCAGTCTAAGGGGAGACCCGGATAGGAATGAGCAGTTCTTC
.,TRBV6-1,TRBJ2-2,TRBD2,CASSEGTSGGINTGELFF,TGTGCCAGCAGTGAAGGGACTAGCGGGGGGATAAACACCGGGGAGCTGTTTTTT
.,TRBV27,TRBJ2-5,.,CAGGGDSDKDTQYF,TGTGCGGGCGGCGGGGACAGTGACAAAGATACCCAGTACTTC
.,TRBV6-1,TRBJ2-5,.,CASSILETQYF,TGTGCCAGCTCTATTCTAGAGACCCAGTACTTC
once,TRBV6-1,TRBJ2-1,.,CASSEVIISSRVKDEQFF,TGTGCCAGCAGTGAAGTAATAATCTCAAGCAGGGTCAAAGATGAGCAGTTCTTC
many,TRBV6-4,TRBJ2-1,TRBD2,CASSDSTSGSNEQFF,TGTGCCAGCAGTGACTCGACTAGCGGGAGCAATGAGCAGTTCTTC
.,TRBV14,TRBJ2-2,TRBD1,CASSVRTGTGELFF,TGTGCCAGCAGCGTAAGGACAGGGACCGGGGAGCTGTTTTTT
few,TRBV6-5,TRBJ1-6,TRBD1,CASSSHRDSSYNSPLHF,TGTGCCAGCAGTTCCCACCGGGACAGCTCCTATAATTCACCCCTCCACTTT
.,TRBV6-1,TRBJ2-5,TRBD2,CASSVMTSGQETQYF,TGTGCCAGCAGCGTAATGACTAGCGGGCAAGAGACCCAGTACTTC
few,TRBV7-6,TRBJ1-5,TRBD1,CASSPGQGGQPQHF,TGTGCCAGCAGCCCCGGACAGGGTGGACAGCCCCAGCATTTT
.,TRBV14,TRBJ2-7,TRBD2,CASSQEASGTSYEQYF,TGTGCCAGCAGCCAAGAAGCTAGCGGGACCTCCTACGAGCAGTACTTC
.,TRBV6-2/TRBV6-3,TRBJ2-1,TRBD2,CASSPPGTSGRTREQFF,TGTGCCAGCAGTCCCCCGGGGACTAGCGGGAGGACCAGGGAGCAGTTCTTC
.,TRBV6-1,TRBJ2-1,.,CACRGAGAGVGDTQYF,TGTGCCTGCAGGGGAGCCGGGGCAGGTGTTGGGGATACCCAGTATTTC
once,TRBV27,TRBJ2-7,TRBD2,CASSFSGGNEQYF,TGTGCCAGCAGTTTTTCGGGGGGAAACGAGCAGTACTTC
.,TRBV6-1,TRBJ2-1,.,CASSPRSPPYEQFF,TGTGCCAGCAGTCCACGGAGTCCACCCTACGAGCAGTTCTTC
few,TRBV12-3/TRBV12-4,TRBJ2-1,.,CASSATTRENEQFF,TGTGCCAGCTCTGCTACTACCCGGGAAAATGAGCAGTTCTTC
.,TRBV6-1,TRBJ2-3,.,CASRGTWTGSTDAQYF,TGTGCCAGCAGGGGCACGTGGACTGGGAGCACAGATGCGCAGTATTTC
.,TRBV6-5,TRBJ2-1,.,CASSYSRHRAGSRDEQFF,TGTGCCAGCAGTTACTCGAGGCATCGGGCGGGCAGTCGAGATGAGCAGTTCTTC
once,TRBV3-1,TRBJ2-1,TRBD2,CASSHTKAREARKQFF,TGTGCCAGCAGCCACACCAAGGCCCGGGAGGCCCGAAAGCAGTTCTTC
.,TRBV6-1,TRBJ2-3,TRBD1,CASREAGTGARDTQYF,TGTGCCAGCCGTGAAGCGGGGACAGGGGCTAGGGACACGCAGTATTTC
few,TRBV9,TRBJ2-5,.,CASSVGQGRGQETQYF,TGTGCCAGCAGCGTAGGGCAGGGCCGGGGCCAAGAGACCCAGTACTTC
.,TRBV7-2,TRBJ2-7,.,CASSPTTDSSYEQYF,TGTGCCAGCAGCCCGACGACAGATAGCTCCTACGAGCAGTACTTC
.,TRBV10-2,TRBJ2-7,.,CASSTIQAYEQYF,TGCGCCAGCAGTACCATACAGGCCTACGAGCAGTACTTC
once,TRBV27,TRBJ2-4,.,CASSSARGAKDTQYF,TGTGCCAGCAGTTCGGCGCGCGGGGCCAAAGATACGCAGTATTTC
.,TRBV6-1,TRBJ2-4,.,CASSEAGIGAKNTQYF,TGTGCCAGCAGTGAAGCCGGGATAGGGGCCAAAAACACTCAGTATTTC
.,TRBV6-1,TRBJ2-6,.,CASSGQYPCANVQSF,TGTGCCAGCAGTGGCCAGTATCCGTGCGCCAACGTGCAGTCTTTC
.,TRBV6-5,TRBJ2-7,TRBD2,CASSYSGEGSSWQYF,TGTGCCAGCAGTTACTCGGGGGAGGGCTCCAGTTGGCAGTACTTC
many,TRBV6-5,TRBJ1-1,.,CASSYELNTEAFF,TGTGCCAGCAGTTACGAACTGAACACTGAAGCTTTCTTT
many,TRBV11-2,TRBJ2-4,TRBD1,CASSSAGGLVKNIQYF,TGTGCCAGCAGCTCTGCAGGGGGCTTGGTCAAAAACATTCAGTACTTC
.,TRBV27,TRBJ2-6,.,CASSWGAGANVLTF,TGTGCCAGCAGTTGGGGGGCTGGGGCCAACGTCCTGACTTTC
.,TRBV6-1,TRBJ1-5,.,CASTRGAGGPQHF,TGTGCCAGCACACGGGGGGCCGGGGGGCCCCAGCATTTT
.,TRBV6-1,TRBJ2-3,.,CASQGGDTQYF,TGTGCCAGCCAAGGGGGAGATACGCAGTATTTT
.,TRBV6-5,TRBJ2-1,TRBD2,CASSYWGLAGSSEQFF,TGTGCCAGCAGTTACTGGGGACTAGCGGGCTCCAGTGAGCAGTTTTTT